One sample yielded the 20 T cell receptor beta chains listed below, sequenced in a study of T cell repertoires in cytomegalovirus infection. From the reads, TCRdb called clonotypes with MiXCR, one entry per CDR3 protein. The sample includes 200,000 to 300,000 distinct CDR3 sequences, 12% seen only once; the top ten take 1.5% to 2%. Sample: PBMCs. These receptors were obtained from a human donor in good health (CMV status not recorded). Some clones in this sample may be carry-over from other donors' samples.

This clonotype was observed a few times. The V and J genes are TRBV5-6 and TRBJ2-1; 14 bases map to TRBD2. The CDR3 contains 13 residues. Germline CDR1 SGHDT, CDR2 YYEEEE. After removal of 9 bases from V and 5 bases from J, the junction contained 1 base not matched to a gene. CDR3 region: CATGLAGDNEQFF. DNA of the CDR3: TGTGCCACGGGACTAGCGGGGGACAATGAGCAGTTCTTC.

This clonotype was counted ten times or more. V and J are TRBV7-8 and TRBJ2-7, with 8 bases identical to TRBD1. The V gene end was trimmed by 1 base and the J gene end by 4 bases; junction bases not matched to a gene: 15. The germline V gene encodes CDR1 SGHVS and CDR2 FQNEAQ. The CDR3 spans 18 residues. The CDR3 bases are TGTGCCAGCAGCTTAGTGGGTCGCGCCGGGACAGGCATTTACGAGCAGTACTTC. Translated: CASSLVGRAGTGIYEQYF.

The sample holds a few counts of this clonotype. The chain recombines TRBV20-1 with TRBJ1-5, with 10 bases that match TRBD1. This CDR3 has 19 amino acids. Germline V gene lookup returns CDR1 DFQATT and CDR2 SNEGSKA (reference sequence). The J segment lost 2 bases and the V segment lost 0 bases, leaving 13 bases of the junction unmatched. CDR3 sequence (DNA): TGCAGTGCTAGAGACCTGACAGGGGGCTTGAGAGGAGGCAATCAGCCCCAGCATTTT. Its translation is CSARDLTGGLRGGNQPQHF.

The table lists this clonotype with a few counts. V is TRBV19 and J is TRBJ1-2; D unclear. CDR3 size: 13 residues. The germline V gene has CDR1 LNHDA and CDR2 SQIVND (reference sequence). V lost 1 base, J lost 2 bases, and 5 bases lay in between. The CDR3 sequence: CASSIGTNYGYTF. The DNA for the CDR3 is TGTGCCAGTAGTATAGGGACGAACTATGGCTACACCTTC. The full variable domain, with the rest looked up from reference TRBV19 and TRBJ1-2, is DGGITQSPKYLFRKEGQNVTLSCEQNLNHDAMYWYRQDPGQGLRLIYYSQIVNDFQKGDIAEGYSVSREKKESFPLTVTSAQKNPTAFYLCASSIGTNYGYTFGSGTRLTVV.

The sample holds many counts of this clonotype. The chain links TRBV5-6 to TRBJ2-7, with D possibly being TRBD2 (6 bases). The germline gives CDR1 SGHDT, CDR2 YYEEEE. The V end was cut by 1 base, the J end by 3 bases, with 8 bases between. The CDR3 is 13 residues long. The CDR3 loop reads CASSLMGGYEQYF. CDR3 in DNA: TGTGCCAGCAGCTTGATGGGGGGCTACGAGCAGTACTTC.

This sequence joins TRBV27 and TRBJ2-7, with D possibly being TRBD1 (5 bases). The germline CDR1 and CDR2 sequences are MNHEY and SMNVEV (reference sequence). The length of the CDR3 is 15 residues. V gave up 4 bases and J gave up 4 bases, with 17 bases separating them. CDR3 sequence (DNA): TGTGCCAGCAGTTGGGATGGGCAGGGCGCTTACGAGCAGTACTTC. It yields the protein CASSWDGQGAYEQYF.

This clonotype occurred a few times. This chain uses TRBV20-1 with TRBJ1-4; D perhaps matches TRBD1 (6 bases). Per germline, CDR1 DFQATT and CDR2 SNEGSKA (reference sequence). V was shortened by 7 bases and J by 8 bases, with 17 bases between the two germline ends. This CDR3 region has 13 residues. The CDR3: CSVGTPEGEKLFF. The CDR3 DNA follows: TGCAGTGTCGGGACACCCGAAGGGGAAAAACTGTTTTTT.

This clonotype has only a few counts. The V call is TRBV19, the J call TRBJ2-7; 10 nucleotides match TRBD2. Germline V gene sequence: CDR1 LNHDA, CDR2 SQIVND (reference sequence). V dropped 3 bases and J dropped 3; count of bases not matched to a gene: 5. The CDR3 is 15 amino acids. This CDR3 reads CASSMASGGYYEQYF. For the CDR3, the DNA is TGTGCCAGTAGTATGGCTAGCGGGGGATACTACGAGCAGTACTTC.

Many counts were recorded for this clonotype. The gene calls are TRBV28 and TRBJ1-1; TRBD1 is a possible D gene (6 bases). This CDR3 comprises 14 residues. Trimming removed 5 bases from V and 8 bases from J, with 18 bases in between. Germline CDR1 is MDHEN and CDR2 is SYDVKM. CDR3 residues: CASSLQGPLGEAFF. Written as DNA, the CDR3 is TGTGCCAGCAGTCTCCAGGGGCCTTTGGGGGAAGCTTTCTTT.

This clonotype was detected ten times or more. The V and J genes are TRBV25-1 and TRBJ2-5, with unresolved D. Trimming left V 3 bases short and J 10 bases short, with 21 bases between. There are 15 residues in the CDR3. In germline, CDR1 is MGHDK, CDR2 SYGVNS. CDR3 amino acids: CASSDPGNSVSDQYF. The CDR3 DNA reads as TGTGCCAGCAGTGACCCAGGAAACTCGGTGTCGGACCAGTACTTC.

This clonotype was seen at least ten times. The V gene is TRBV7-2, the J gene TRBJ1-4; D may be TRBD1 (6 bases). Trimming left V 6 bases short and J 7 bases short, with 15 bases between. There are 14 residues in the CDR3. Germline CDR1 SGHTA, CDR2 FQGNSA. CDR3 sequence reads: CASRRGLIPEKLFF. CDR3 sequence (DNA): TGTGCCAGCAGAAGGGGGTTAATCCCTGAAAAACTGTTTTTT. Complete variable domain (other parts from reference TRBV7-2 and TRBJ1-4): GAGVSQSPSNKVTEKGKDVELRCDPISGHTALYWYRQSLGQGLEFLIYFQGNSAPDKSGLPSDRFSAERTGGSVSTLTIQRTQQEDSAVYLCASRRGLIPEKLFFGSGTQLSVL.

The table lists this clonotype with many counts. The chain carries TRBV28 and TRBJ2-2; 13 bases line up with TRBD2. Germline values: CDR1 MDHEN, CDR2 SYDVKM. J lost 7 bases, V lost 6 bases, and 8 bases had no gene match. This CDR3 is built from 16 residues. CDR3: CASSLRTSGSVGELFF. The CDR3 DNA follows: TGTGCCAGCAGCCTTCGGACTAGCGGGAGTGTCGGGGAGCTGTTTTTT. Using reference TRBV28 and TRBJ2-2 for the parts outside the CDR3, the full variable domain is DVKVTQSSRYLVKRTGEKVFLECVQDMDHENMFWYRQDPGLGLRLIYFSYDVKMKEKGDIPEGYSVSREKKERFSLILESASTNQTSMYLCASSLRTSGSVGELFFGEGSRLTVL.

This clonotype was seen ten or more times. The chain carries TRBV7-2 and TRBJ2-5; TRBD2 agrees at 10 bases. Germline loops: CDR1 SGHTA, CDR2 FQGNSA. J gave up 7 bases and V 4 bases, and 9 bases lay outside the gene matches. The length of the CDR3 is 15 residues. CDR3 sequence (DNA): TGTGCCAGCAGCTGGACTAGCGGCTCCTCGGGGACCCAGTACTTC. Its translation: CASSWTSGSSGTQYF. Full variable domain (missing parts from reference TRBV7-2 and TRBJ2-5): GAGVSQSPSNKVTEKGKDVELRCDPISGHTALYWYRQSLGQGLEFLIYFQGNSAPDKSGLPSDRFSAERTGGSVSTLTIQRTQQEDSAVYLCASSWTSGSSGTQYFGPGTRLLVL.

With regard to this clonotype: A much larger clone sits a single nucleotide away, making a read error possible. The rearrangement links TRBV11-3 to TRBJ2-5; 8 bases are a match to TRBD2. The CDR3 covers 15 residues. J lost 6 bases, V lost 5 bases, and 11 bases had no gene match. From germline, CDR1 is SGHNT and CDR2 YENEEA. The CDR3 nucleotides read TGTGCCAGCAGCGTTAGCGGGGAGGGACAAAAGACCCAGTACTTC. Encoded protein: CASSVSGEGQKTQYF.

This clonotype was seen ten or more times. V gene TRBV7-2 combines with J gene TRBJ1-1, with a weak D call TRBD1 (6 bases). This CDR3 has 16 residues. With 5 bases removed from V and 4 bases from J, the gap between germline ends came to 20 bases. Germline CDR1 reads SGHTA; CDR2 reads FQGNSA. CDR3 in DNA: TGTGCCAGCAGCCCCACGGGGGCCCGGGAGGGCACTGAAGCTTTCTTT. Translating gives CASSPTGAREGTEAFF.

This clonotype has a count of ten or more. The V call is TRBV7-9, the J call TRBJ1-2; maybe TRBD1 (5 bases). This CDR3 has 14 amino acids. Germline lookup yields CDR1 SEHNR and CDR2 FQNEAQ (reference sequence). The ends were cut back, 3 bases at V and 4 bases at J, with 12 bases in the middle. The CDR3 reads CASSFGRELYGYTF. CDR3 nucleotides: TGTGCCAGCAGCTTTGGCAGGGAGCTCTATGGCTACACCTTC.

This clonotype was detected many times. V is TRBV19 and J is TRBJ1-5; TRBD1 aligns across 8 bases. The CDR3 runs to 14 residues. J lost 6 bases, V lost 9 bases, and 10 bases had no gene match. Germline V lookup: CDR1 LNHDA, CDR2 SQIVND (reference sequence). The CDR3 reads CASSWGTGSQPQHF. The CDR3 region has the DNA TGTGCCAGCTCATGGGGGACAGGCAGTCAGCCCCAGCATTTT.

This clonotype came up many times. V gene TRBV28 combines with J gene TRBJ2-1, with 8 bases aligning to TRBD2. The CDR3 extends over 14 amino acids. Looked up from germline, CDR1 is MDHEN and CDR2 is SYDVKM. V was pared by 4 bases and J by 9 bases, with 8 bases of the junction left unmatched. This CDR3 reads CASSSGTSLGEQFF. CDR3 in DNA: TGTGCCAGCAGTTCGGGGACTAGTTTGGGTGAGCAGTTCTTC. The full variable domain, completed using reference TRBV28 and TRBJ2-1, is DVKVTQSSRYLVKRTGEKVFLECVQDMDHENMFWYRQDPGLGLRLIYFSYDVKMKEKGDIPEGYSVSREKKERFSLILESASTNQTSMYLCASSSGTSLGEQFFGPGTRLTVL.

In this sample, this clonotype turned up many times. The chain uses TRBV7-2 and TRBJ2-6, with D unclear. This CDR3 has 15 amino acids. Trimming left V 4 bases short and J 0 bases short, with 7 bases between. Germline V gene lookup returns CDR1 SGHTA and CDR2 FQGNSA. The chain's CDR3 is CASSYTSSGANVLTF. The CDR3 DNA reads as TGTGCCAGCAGCTACACGAGCTCTGGGGCCAACGTCCTGACTTTC. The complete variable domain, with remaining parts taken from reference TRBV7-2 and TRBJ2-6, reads GAGVSQSPSNKVTEKGKDVELRCDPISGHTALYWYRQSLGQGLEFLIYFQGNSAPDKSGLPSDRFSAERTGGSVSTLTIQRTQQEDSAVYLCASSYTSSGANVLTFGAGSRLTVL.

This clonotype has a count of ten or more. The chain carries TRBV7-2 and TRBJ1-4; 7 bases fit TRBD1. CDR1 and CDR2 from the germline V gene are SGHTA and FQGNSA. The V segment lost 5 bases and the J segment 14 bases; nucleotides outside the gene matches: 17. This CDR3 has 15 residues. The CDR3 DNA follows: TGTGCCAGCAGCCTCTCCGGGACAGACCATGGAGGGCTGTTTTTT. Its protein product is CASSLSGTDHGGLFF.